Described below is a single TCR beta chain sequence and its context. The CDR3 length is 13 residues. The V gene's germline CDR1 is LNHDA and CDR2 SQIVND (reference sequence). V was cut by 7 bases and J by 4 bases, with 13 bases left in between. The sample belongs to a study of blood T cell repertoires in COVID-19. Study in general: PBMCs, B-cell-depleted T cells, or T cells were the source of the cDNA or gDNA that made up the material.

The data were produced by immunoSEQ multiplex PCR, yet TCRdb's version contains in-frame clones alone and is incomplete. Among about 76,000 clones, approximately 85% were seen once, and the ten largest hold 11%. Sequencing used peripheral blood. The clonotype originates from a man between 60 and 75 years old with COVID-19, enrolled during active disease. The gene calls are TRBV19 and TRBJ1-2; D perhaps matches TRBD1 (5 bases). The CDR3 coding sequence is TGTGCCAGTAATCAGGACACCGGCTATGGCTACACCTTC. It encodes CASNQDTGYGYTF. The full variable domain, its missing parts supplied by reference TRBV19 and TRBJ1-2, is DGGITQSPKYLFRKEGQNVTLSCEQNLNHDAMYWYRQDPGQGLRLIYYSQIVNDFQKGDIAEGYSVSREKKESFPLTVTSAQKNPTAFYLCASNQDTGYGYTFGSGTRLTVV.